This TCR beta chain was recovered during a study of blood T cell repertoires in COVID-19. Assay: immunoSEQ multiplex PCR; the TCRdb copy retains only in-frame clones and omits some. The data hold about 500,000 clones, with approximately 86% observed a single time. CDR1 is MNHEY and CDR2 is SVGAGI in the germline V gene. Trimming stripped 6 bases from V and 0 bases from J, with 6 bases between. This CDR3 comprises 13 residues. The chain combines TRBV6-5 with TRBJ1-3; D remains ambiguous. The specimen sequenced was PBMCs or T cells enriched from blood (not recorded which). This TCR derives from a young woman who had recovered from COVID-19. The CDR3 DNA reads as TGTGCCAGCAGGTCGAGCTCTGGAAACACCATATATTTT. Translation: CASRSSSGNTIYF.